Listed below are T cell receptor beta chains from one sample, sequenced in a study of blood T cell repertoires in COVID-19. Sequencing used immunoSEQ multiplex PCR; TCRdb keeps in-frame clones, though not all of them. This table has 100,000 to 120,000 clones, approximately 68% appearing once. The sequencing sample was made of peripheral blood. Receptors were obtained from a woman aged 60-70 years with acute or convalescent COVID-19. Each CDR3 is given with its conserved first and last residue. A D gene is named only where the DNA matches it firmly. The size field is filled for only some rows; it gives once, few, many or a size class.

TRBJ2-1,NA,TRBV5-1,12,NA,TGCGCCAGCAGCAGTGACACTGGTGAGCAGTTCTTC,CASSSDTGEQFF
TRBJ2-3,few,TRBV7-3,15,NA,TGTGCCAGCAGCTTAGGTCCGACTCGCACAGATACGCAGTATTTT,CASSLGPTRTDTQYF
TRBJ1-5,NA,TRBV28,17,TRBD1,TGTGCCAGCAGTGCCCCGGGACAGGGGAGAAGCAATCAGCCCCAGCATTTT,CASSAPGQGRSNQPQHF
TRBJ1-6,few,TRBV7-2,12,NA,TGTGCCAGCAGCTCGGGGAATGCTCCCCTCCACTTT,CASSSGNAPLHF
TRBJ2-3,NA,TRBV19,14,NA,TGTGCCAGTAGCGCGACTATCAGTGCAGATACGCAGTATTTT,CASSATISADTQYF
TRBJ2-7,NA,TRBV3-1/TRBV3-2,13,NA,TGTGCCAGCAGCCAAGATAGAGGCGGACTCCAGTACTTC,CASSQDRGGLQYF
TRBJ1-3,few,TRBV6-5,16,NA,TGTGCCAGCAGTTACAGCCGGGAGAACTCTGGAAACACCATATATTTT,CASSYSRENSGNTIYF
TRBJ1-4,NA,TRBV4-3,17,NA,TGCGCCAGCAGCCAGTATTTTCGGGAGGGCACTAATGAAAAACTGTTTTTT,CASSQYFREGTNEKLFF
TRBJ1-4,NA,TRBV5-1,14,NA,TGCGCCAGCAGCTTACAGGGTTTTCAGGAAAAACTGTTTTTT,CASSLQGFQEKLFF
TRBJ1-1,NA,TRBV12-3/TRBV12-4,13,NA,TGTGCCAGCAGTTTCACAGACAACACTGAAGCTTTCTTT,CASSFTDNTEAFF
TRBJ1-3,NA,TRBV4-1,14,NA,TGCGCCAGCAGCCAAACAGAATCTGGAAACACCATATATTTT,CASSQTESGNTIYF
TRBJ1-3,NA,TRBV12-5,16,NA,TGTGCTAGTGGTTTGGCCGAGACGCCAGGGGGAAACACCATATATTTT,CASGLAETPGGNTIYF
TRBJ2-4,NA,TRBV5-1,14,NA,TGCGCCAGCAGGAAGGAGCTAGCCAAAAACATTCAGTACTTC,CASRKELAKNIQYF
TRBJ2-7,NA,TRBV21-1,15,NA,TGTGCCAGCAGCAGCGGGACAGGTAGCTCCTACGAGCAGTACTTC,CASSSGTGSSYEQYF
TRBJ1-2,NA,TRBV10-3,13,NA,TGTGCCATCAAACCCGGACAGAGGGATGGCTACACCTTC,CAIKPGQRDGYTF
TRBJ2-3,NA,TRBV2,14,NA,TGTGCCAGCAGAAGCAGGGCGCATGCAGATACGCAGTATTTT,CASRSRAHADTQYF
TRBJ2-3,NA,TRBV4-2,16,TRBD2,TGTGCCAGCAGCCAGGACCTAGCGGTAGCCACAGATACGCAGTATTTT,CASSQDLAVATDTQYF
TRBJ1-5,once,TRBV19,14,TRBD1,TGTGCCAGTAGGGCGACAGGGTGGTCCCAGCCCCAGCATTTT,CASRATGWSQPQHF
TRBJ1-4,few,TRBV25-1,13,TRBD1,TGTGCCACTACGACAGGGGGCAGTGAAAAACTGTTTTTT,CATTTGGSEKLFF
TRBJ1-5,NA,TRBV6-2/TRBV6-3,13,NA,TGTGCCAGCAGCCTACCGATCGGGCAGCCCCAGCATTTT,CASSLPIGQPQHF
TRBJ1-2,NA,TRBV28,13,TRBD1,TGTGCCAGCAGTGAACAGGGGGACTATGGCTACACCTTC,CASSEQGDYGYTF
TRBJ1-5,NA,TRBV2,15,NA,TGTGCCAGCAGTGAGCCGACAGGCGTCAATCAGCCCCAGCATTTT,CASSEPTGVNQPQHF
TRBJ2-3,NA,TRBV6-1,15,NA,TGTGCCAGCAGTGAAGCGCGCCTCCGCACAGATACGCAGTATTTT,CASSEARLRTDTQYF
TRBJ2-1,few,TRBV2,19,TRBD2,TGTGCCAGCAAGGAAGCGGGGGGGCAATCTCCTAGCTCCTACAATGAGCAGTTCTTC,CASKEAGGQSPSSYNEQFF
TRBJ2-1,NA,TRBV27,15,NA,TGTGCCAGCAGCCGCAACACAGGTTCCTACAATGAGCAGTTCTTC,CASSRNTGSYNEQFF
TRBJ2-7,few,TRBV27,14,NA,TGTGCCAGCAGTTTATCGACACGGGGGTACGAGCAGTACTTC,CASSLSTRGYEQYF
TRBJ1-4,NA,TRBV3-1/TRBV3-2,15,NA,TGTGCCAGCAGCCAGATGAGTACAACTAATGAAAAACTGTTTTTT,CASSQMSTTNEKLFF
TRBJ1-6,NA,TRBV19,14,NA,TGTGCCAGCACTGTGGCATTTCAGGATTCACCCCTCCACTTT,CASTVAFQDSPLHF
TRBJ2-2,NA,TRBV7-6,14,TRBD1,TGTGCCAGCAGCTCAACACAGGGGACCGGGGAGCTGTTTTTT,CASSSTQGTGELFF